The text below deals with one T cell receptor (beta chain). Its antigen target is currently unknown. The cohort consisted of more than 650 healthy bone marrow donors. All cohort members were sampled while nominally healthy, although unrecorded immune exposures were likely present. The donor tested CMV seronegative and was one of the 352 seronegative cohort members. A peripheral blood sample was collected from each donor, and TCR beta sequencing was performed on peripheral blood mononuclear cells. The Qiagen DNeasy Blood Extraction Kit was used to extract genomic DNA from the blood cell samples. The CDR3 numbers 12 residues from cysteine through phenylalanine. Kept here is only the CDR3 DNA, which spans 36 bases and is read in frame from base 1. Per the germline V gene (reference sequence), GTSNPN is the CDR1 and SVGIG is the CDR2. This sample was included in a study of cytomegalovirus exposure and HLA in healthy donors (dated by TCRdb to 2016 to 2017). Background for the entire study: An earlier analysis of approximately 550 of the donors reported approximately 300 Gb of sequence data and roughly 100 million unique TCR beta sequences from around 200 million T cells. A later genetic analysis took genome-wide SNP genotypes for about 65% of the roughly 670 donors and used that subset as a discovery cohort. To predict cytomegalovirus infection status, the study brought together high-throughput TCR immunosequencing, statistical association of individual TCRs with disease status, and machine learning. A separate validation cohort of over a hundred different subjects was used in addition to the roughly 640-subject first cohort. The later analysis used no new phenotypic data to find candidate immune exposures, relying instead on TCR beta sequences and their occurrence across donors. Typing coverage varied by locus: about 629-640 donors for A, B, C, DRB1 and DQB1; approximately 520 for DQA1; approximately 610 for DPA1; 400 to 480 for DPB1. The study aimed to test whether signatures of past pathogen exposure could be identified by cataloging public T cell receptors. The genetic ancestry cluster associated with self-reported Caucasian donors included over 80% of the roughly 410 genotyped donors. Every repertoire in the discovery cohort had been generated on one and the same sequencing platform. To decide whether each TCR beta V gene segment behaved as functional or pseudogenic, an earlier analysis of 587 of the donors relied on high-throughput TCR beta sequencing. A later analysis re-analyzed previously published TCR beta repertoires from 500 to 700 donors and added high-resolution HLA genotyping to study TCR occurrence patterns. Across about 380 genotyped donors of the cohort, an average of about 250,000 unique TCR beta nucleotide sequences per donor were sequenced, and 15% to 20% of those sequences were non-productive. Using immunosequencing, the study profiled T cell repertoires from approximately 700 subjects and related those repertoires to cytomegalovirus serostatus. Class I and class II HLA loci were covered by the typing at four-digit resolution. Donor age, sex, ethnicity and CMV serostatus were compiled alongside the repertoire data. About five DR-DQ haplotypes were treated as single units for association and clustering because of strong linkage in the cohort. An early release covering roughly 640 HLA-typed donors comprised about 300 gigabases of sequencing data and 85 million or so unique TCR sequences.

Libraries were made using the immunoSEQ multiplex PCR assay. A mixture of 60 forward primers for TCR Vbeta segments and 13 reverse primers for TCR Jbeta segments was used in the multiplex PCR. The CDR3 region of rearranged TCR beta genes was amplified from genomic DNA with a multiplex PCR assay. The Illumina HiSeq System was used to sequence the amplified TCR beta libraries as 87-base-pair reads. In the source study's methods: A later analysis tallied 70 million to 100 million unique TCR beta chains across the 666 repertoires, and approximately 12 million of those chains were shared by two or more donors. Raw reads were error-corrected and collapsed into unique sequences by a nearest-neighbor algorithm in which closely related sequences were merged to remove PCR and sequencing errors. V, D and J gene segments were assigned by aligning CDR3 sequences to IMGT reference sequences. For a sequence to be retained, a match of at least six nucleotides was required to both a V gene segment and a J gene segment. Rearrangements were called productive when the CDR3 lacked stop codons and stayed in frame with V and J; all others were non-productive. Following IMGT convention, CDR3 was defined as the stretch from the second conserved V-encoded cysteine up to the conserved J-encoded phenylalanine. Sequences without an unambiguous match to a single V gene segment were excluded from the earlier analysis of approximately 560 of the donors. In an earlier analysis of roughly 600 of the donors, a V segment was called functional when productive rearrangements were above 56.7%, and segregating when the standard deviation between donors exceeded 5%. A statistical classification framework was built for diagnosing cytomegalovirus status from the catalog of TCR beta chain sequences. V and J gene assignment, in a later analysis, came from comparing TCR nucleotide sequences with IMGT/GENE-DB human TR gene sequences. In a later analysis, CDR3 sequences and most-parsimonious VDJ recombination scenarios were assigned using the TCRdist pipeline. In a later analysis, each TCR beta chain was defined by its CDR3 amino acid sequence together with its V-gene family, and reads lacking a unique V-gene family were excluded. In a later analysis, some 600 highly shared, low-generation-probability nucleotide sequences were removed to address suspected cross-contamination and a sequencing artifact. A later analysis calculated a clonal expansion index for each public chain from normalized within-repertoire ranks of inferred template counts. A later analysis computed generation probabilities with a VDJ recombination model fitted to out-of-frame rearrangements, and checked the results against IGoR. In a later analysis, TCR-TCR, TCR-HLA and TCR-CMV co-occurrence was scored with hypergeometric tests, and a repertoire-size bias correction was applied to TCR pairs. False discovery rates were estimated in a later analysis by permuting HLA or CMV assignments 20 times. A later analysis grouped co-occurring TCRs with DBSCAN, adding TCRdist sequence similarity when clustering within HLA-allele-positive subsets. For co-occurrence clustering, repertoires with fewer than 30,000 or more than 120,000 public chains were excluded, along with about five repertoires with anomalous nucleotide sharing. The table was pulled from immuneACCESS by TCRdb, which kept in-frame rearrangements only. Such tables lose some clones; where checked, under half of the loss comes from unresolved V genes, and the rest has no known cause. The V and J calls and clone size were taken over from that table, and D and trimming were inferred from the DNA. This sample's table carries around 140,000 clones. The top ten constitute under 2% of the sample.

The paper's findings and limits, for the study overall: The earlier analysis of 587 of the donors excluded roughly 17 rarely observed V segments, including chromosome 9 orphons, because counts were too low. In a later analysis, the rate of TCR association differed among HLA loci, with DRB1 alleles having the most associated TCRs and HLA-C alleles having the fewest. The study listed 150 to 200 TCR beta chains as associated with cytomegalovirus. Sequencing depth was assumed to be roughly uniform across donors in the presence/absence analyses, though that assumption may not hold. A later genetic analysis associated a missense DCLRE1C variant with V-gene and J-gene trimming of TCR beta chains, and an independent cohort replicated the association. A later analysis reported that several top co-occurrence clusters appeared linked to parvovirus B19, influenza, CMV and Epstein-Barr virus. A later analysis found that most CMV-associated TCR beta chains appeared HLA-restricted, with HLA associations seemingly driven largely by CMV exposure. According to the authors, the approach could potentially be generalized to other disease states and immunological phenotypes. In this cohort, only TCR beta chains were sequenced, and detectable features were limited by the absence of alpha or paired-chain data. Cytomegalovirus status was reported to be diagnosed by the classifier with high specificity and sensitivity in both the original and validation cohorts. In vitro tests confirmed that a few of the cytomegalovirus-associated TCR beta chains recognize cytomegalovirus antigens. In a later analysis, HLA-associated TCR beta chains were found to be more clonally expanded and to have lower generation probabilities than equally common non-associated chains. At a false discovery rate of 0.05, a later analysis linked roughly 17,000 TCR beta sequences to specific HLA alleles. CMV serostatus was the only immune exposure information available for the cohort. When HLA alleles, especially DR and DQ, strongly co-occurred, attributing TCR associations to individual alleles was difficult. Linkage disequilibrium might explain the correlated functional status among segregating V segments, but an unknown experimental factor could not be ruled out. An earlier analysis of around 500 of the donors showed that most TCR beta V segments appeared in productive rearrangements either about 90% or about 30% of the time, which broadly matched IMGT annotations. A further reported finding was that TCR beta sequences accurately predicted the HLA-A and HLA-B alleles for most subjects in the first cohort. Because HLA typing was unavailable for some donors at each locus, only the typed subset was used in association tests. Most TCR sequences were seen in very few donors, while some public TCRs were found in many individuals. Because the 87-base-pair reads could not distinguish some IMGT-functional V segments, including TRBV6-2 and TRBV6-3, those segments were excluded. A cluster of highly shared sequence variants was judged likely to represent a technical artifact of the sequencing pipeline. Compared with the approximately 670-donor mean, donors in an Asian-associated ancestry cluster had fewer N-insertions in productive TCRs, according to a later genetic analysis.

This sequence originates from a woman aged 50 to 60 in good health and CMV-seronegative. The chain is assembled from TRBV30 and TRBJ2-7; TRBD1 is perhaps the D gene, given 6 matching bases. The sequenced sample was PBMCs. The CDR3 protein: CAYGGRGYEQYF. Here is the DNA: TGTGCTTATGGGGGCCGGGGTTACGAGCAGTACTTC.